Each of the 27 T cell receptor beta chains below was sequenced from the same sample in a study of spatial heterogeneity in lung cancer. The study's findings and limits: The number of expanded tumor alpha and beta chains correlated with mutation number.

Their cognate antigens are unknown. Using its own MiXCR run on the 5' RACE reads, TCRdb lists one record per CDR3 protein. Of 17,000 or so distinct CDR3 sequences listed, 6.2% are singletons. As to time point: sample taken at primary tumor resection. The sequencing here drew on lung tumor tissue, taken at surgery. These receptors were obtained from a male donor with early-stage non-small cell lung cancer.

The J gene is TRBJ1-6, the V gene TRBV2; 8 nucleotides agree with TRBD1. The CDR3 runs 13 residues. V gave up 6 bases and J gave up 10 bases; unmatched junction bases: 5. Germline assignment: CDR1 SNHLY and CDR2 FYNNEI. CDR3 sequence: CASSGQGGSPLHF. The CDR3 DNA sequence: TGTGCCAGCAGCGGACAGGGAGGCTCACCCCTCCACTTT. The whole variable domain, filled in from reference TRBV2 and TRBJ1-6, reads EPEVTQTPSHQVTQMGQEVILRCVPISNHLYFYWYRQILGQKVEFLVSFYNNEISEKSEIFDDQFSVERPDGSNFTLKIRSTKLEDSAMYFCASSGQGGSPLHFGNGTRLTVT.

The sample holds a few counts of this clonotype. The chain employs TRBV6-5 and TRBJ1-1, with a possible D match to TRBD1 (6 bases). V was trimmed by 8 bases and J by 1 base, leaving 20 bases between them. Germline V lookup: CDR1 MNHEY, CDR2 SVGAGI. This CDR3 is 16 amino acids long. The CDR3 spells CASRFQGQSGNTEAFF. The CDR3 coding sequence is TGTGCCAGCCGTTTTCAGGGGCAGTCGGGGAACACTGAAGCTTTCTTT.

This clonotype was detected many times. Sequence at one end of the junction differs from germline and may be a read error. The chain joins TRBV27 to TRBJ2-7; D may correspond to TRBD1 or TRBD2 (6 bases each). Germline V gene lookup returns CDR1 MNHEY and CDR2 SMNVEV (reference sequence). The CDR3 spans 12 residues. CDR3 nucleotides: TGTGTCAGCGGGCCGACAGGCTCACTGCAGTACTTC. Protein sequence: CVSGPTGSLQYF.

CDR3 bases: TGTGCCAGCAGCTTAAAAGGCATTAATTCACCCCTCCACTTT. It specifies CASSLKGINSPLHF. This sequence joins TRBV7-2 and TRBJ1-6; D remains unclear. The V gene lost 2 bases and the J gene lost 6 bases, with 8 bases spanning the gap. The CDR3 sequence is 14 residues long. Germline lookup yields CDR1 SGHTA and CDR2 FQGNSA.

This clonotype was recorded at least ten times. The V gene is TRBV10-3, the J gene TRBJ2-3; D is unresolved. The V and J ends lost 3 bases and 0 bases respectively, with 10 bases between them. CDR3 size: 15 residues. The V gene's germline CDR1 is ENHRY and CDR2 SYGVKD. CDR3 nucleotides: TGTGCCATCAGTGACCCGGGCAGAAGCACAGATACGCAGTATTTT. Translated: CAISDPGRSTDTQYF.

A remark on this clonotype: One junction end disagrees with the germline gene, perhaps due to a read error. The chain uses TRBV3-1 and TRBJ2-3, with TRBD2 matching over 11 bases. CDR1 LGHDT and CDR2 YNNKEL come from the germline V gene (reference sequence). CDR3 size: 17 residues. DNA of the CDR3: TGTGCCAGCGGCCAAGTGGGGGCTAGCGGGGGGACAGATACGCAGTATTTT. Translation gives CASGQVGASGGTDTQYF.

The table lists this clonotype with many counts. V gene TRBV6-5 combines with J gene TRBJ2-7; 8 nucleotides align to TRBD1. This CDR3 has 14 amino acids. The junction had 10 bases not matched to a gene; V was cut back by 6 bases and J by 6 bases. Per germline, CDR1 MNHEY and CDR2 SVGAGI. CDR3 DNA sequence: TGTGCCAGCAGACGAACAGGGGGAGTGCTCGAGCAGTACTTC. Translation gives CASRRTGGVLEQYF.

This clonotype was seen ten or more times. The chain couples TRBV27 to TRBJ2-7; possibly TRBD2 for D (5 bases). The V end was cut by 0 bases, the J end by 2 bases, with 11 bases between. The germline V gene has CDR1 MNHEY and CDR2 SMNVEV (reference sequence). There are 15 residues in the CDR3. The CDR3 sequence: CASSLSLRGTYEQYF. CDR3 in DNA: TGTGCCAGCAGTTTATCGCTACGGGGAACCTACGAGCAGTACTTC.

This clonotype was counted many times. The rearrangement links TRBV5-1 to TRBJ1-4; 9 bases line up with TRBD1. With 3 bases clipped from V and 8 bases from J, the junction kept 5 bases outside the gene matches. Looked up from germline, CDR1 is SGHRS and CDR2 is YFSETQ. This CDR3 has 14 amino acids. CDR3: CASSWGQGEEKLFF. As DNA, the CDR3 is TGCGCCAGCAGCTGGGGACAGGGAGAAGAAAAACTGTTTTTT.

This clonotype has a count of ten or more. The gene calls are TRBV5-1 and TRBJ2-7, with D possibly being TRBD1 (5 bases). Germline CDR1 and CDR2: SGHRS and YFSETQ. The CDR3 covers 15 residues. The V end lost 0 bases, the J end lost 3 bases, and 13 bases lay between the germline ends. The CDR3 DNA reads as TGCGCCAGCAGCTTGGATCCCCAGGGATACTACGAGCAGTACTTC. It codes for CASSLDPQGYYEQYF.

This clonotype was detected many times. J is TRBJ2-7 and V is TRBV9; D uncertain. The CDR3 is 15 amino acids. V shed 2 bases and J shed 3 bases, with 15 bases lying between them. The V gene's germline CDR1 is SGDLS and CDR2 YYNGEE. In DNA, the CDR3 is TGTGCCAGCAGCGTTGCCAACCTAAGGAACTACGAGCAGTACTTC. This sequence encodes CASSVANLRNYEQYF.

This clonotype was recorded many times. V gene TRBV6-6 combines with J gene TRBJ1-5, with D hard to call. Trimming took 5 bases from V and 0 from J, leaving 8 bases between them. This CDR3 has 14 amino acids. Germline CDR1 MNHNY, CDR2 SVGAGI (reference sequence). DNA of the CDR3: TGTGCCAGCAGTGGCGGTAATAGCAATCAGCCCCAGCATTTT. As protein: CASSGGNSNQPQHF.

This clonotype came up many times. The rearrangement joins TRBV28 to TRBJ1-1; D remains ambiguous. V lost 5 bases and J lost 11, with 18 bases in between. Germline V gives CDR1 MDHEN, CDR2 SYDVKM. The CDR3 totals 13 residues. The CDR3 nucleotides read TGTGCCAGCAGTGTAGACGAACCCCTCGTCGCTTTCTTT. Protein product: CASSVDEPLVAFF. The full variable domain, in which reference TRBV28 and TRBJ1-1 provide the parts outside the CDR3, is DVKVTQSSRYLVKRTGEKVFLECVQDMDHENMFWYRQDPGLGLRLIYFSYDVKMKEKGDIPEGYSVSREKKERFSLILESASTNQTSMYLCASSVDEPLVAFFGQGTRLTVV.

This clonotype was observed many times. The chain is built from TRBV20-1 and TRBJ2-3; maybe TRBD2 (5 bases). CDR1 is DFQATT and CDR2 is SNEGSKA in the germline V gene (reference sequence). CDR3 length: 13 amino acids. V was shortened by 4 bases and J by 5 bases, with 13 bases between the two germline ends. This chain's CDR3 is CSAKERVQDTQYF. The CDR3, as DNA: TGCAGTGCTAAGGAGAGGGTACAAGATACGCAGTATTTT.

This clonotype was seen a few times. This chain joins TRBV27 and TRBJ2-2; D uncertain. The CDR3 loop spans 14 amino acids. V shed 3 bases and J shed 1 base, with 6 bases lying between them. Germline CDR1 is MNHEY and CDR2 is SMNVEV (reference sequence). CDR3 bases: TGTGCCAGCAGTTTCGGTCTGAACACCGGGGAGCTGTTTTTT. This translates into CASSFGLNTGELFF.

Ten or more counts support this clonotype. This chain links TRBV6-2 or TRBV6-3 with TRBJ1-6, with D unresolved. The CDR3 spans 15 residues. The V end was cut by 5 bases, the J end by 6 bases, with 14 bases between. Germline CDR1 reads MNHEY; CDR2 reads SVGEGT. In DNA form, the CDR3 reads TGTGCCAGCAGTGCCGCGGGTGTTTCTAATTCACCCCTCCACTTT. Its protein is CASSAAGVSNSPLHF.

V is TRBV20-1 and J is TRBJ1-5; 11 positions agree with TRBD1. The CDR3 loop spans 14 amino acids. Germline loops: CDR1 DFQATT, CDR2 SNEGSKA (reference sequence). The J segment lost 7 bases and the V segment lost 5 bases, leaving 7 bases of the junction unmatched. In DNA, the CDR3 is TGCAGTGCTGCCAGGACAGGGGGCAGCCAGCCCCAGCATTTT. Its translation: CSAARTGGSQPQHF.

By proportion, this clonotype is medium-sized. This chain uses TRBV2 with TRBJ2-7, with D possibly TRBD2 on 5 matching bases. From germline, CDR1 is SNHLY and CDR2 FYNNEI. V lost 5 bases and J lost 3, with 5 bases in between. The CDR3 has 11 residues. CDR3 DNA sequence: TGTGCCAGCAGTCGGGGCTACGAGCAGTACTTC. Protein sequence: CASSRGYEQYF. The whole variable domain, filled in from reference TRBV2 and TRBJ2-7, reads EPEVTQTPSHQVTQMGQEVILRCVPISNHLYFYWYRQILGQKVEFLVSFYNNEISEKSEIFDDQFSVERPDGSNFTLKIRSTKLEDSAMYFCASSRGYEQYFGPGTRLTVT.

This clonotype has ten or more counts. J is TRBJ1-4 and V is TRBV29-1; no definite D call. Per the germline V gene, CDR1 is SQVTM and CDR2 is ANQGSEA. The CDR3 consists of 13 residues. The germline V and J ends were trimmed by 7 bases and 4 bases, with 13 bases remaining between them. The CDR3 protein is CSAARGNNEKLFF. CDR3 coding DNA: TGCAGCGCCGCCCGGGGAAATAATGAAAAACTGTTTTTT. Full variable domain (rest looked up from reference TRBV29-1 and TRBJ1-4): SAVISQKPSRDICQRGTSLTIQCQVDSQVTMMFWYRQQPGQSLTLIATANQGSEATYESGFVIDKFPISRPNLTFSTLTVSNMSPEDSSIYLCSAARGNNEKLFFGSGTQLSVL.

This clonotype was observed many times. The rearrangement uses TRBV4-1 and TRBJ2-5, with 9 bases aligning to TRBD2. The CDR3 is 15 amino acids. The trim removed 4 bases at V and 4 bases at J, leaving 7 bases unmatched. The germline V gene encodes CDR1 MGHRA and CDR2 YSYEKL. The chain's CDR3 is CASSLRLADRETQYF. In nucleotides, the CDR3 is TGCGCCAGCAGCCTAAGACTAGCGGATAGAGAGACCCAGTACTTC.

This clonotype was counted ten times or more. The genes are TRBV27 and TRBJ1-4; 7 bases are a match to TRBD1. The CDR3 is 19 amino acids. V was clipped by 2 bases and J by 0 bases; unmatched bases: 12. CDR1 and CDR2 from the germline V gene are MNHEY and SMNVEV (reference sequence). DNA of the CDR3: TGTGCCAGCAGTTTAGTGCGCCGGACAGGATATGCAACTAATGAAAAACTGTTTTTT. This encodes CASSLVRRTGYATNEKLFF.

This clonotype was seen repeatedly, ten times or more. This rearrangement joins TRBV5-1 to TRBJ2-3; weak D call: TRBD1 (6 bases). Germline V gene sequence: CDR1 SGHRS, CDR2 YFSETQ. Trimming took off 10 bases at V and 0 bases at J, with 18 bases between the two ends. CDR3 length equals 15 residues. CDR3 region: CASKGDATSTDTQYF. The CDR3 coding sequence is TGCGCCTCCAAGGGGGACGCCACTAGCACAGATACGCAGTATTTT.

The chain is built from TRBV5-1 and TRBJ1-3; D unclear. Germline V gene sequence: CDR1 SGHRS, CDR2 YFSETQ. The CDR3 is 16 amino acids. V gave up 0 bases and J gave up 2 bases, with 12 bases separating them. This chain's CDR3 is CASSLVAFGPGNTIYF. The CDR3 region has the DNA TGCGCCAGCAGCTTGGTTGCATTCGGGCCTGGAAACACCATATATTTT.

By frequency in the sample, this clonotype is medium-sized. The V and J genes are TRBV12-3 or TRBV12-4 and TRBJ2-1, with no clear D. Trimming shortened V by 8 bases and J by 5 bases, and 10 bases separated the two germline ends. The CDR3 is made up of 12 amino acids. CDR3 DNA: TGTGCCAGCGGTGAGACGGACAATGAGCAGTTCTTC. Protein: CASGETDNEQFF.

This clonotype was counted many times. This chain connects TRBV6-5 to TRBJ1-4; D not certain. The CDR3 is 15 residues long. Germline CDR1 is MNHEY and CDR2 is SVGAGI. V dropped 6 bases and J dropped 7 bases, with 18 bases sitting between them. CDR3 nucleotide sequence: TGTGCCAGCAGGAGAAAGAGTGCTACGGGTGAAAAACTGTTTTTT. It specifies CASRRKSATGEKLFF.

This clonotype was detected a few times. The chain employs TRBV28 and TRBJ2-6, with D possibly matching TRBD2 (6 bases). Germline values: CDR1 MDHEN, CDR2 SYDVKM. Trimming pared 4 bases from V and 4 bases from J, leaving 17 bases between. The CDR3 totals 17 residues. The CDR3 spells CASSSGTHNAGANVLTF. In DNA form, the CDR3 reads TGTGCCAGCAGTTCCGGGACTCATAACGCCGGGGCCAACGTCCTGACTTTC.

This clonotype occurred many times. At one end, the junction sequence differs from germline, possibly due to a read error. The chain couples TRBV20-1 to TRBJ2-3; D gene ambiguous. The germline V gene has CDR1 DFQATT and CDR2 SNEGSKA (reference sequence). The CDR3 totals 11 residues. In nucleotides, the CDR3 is TGCAGTGCTGGAGATACAGATACGCAGTATTTT. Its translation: CSAGDTDTQYF.